Listed here are 27 T cell receptor beta chains from one sample, sequenced in a study of shared clonotypes between healthy human individuals. Libraries were prepared by immunoSEQ multiplex PCR; TCRdb keeps only in-frame clonotypes and omits some of them. Of approximately 1.1 million clones in the sample, more than 75% were seen once. Input material: memory CD4+ T cells from PBMCs. Subset meaning: CD45RA-negative fraction. The receptors shown here come from a man between 18 and 29 years old in good health. Some clones in this sample may be carry-over from other donors' samples.

The table lists this clone with a count of one. The chain is built from TRBV27 and TRBJ1-5; possible D gene TRBD1, 5 bases. V lost 5 bases and J lost 6, with 23 bases in between. Germline CDR1 MNHEY, CDR2 SMNVEV (reference sequence). The CDR3 length is 17 residues. CDR3 loop: CASSPLGVGQGGQPQHF. CDR3 sequence (DNA): TGTGCCAGCAGTCCCTTGGGAGTTGGTCAGGGTGGTCAGCCCCAGCATTTT.

This chain uses TRBV28 with TRBJ1-1; unclear D gene. CDR3 length equals 10 residues. Trimming shortened V by 8 bases and J by 3 bases, and 4 bases separated the two germline ends. CDR1 is MDHEN, CDR2 SYDVKM, per germline. DNA for the CDR3: TGTGCCAGCGAGGACACTGAAGCTTTCTTT. Its protein product is CASEDTEAFF.

J is TRBJ2-6 and V is TRBV4-1, with 7 bases matching TRBD1. Germline V gene data show CDR1 as MGHRA and CDR2 as YSYEKL. This CDR3 has 16 residues. After removal of 1 base from V and 2 bases from J, the junction contained 2 bases not matched to a gene. The CDR3 DNA reads TGCGCCAGCAGCCAAGGCGACAGGGCTGGGGCCAACGTCCTGACTTTC. It yields the protein CASSQGDRAGANVLTF.

The J gene is TRBJ2-3, the V gene TRBV4-2; 8 positions agree with TRBD2. V gave up 3 bases and J gave up 3 bases; unmatched junction bases: 8. CDR1 LGHNA and CDR2 YNFKEQ come from the germline V gene. This CDR3 region has 16 residues. For the CDR3, the DNA is TGTGCCAGCAGCCAGGAACTAGCGGTATGGACAGATACGCAGTATTTT. Its translation: CASSQELAVWTDTQYF.

The CDR3 here is CASSLWGGYEQYF. CDR3 nucleotides: TGTGCCAGCAGTTTATGGGGGGGCTACGAGCAGTACTTC. The J gene is TRBJ2-7, the V gene TRBV28, with a tentative D call TRBD2 (6 bases). The CDR3 extends over 13 amino acids. The germline V gene encodes CDR1 MDHEN and CDR2 SYDVKM. Trimming cost V 0 bases and J 3 bases, with 6 bases left between them.

V gene TRBV27 combines with J gene TRBJ1-2, with a weak D call TRBD1 (5 bases). CDR3 length: 15 amino acids. CDR1 is MNHEY, CDR2 SMNVEV, per germline (reference sequence). V lost 0 bases and J lost 7, with 15 bases in between. This CDR3 is CASSLSPGNTGGYTF. CDR3 DNA: TGTGCCAGCAGTTTATCCCCAGGGAACACTGGTGGCTACACCTTC.

This sequence joins TRBV5-4 and TRBJ2-2, with TRBD2 as a possible D gene (6 bases). Germline lookup yields CDR1 SGHNT and CDR2 YYREEE (reference sequence). There are 15 residues in the CDR3. The V end lost 4 bases, the J end lost 1 base, and 11 bases lay between the germline ends. CDR3 in amino acids: CASSLGGLNTGELFF. The CDR3 DNA reads as TGTGCCAGCAGCCTTGGGGGGTTGAACACCGGGGAGCTGTTTTTT.

This clone has a handful of counts. The chain uses TRBV7-2 and TRBJ2-5; D gene ambiguous. CDR3 length: 14 residues. CDR1 SGHTA and CDR2 FQGNSA come from the germline V gene. V lost 4 bases to trimming and J lost 0 bases, with 9 bases between them. This CDR3 reads CASSSGPYQETQYF. The CDR3 nucleotides read TGTGCCAGCAGCTCCGGGCCTTACCAAGAGACCCAGTACTTC.

J is TRBJ2-3 and V is TRBV5-5; 7 bases agree with TRBD1. The CDR3 runs 16 residues. CDR1 and CDR2 from the germline V gene are SGHKS and YYEKEE (reference sequence). J lost 0 bases, V lost 0 bases, and 4 bases had no gene match. CDR3 DNA sequence: TGTGCCAGCAGCTTGGGTACAGGGGATAGCACAGATACGCAGTATTTT. This encodes CASSLGTGDSTDTQYF.

Comments on this clone: A far more abundant clone sits one base away, making this likely a read error. The V and J genes are TRBV11-2 and TRBJ1-2; TRBD1 matches at 8 bases. Germline CDR1 SGHAT, CDR2 FQNNGV. CDR3 size: 15 residues. The V segment lost 5 bases and the J segment 1 base; nucleotides outside the gene matches: 6. The chain's CDR3 is CASSPGGTGNYGYTF. The CDR3 DNA reads as TGTGCCAGCAGCCCAGGGGGGACAGGTAACTATGGCTACACCTTC.

The chain combines TRBV15 with TRBJ2-6; no clear D gene. CDR1 and CDR2 (germline): LNHNV, YYDKDF (reference sequence). Trimming cost V 4 bases and J 0 bases, with 7 bases left between them. The CDR3 is made up of 15 amino acids. Written as DNA, the CDR3 is TGTGCCACCAGCAAACAAGTCTCTGGGGCCAACGTCCTGACTTTC. Its protein is CATSKQVSGANVLTF.

This rearrangement joins TRBV25-1 to TRBJ2-1, with D perhaps being TRBD1 or TRBD2 (5 bases each). The CDR3 is 12 residues long. The germline CDR1 and CDR2 sequences are MGHDK and SYGVNS. Trimming stripped 11 bases from V and 10 bases from J, with 18 bases between. CDR3 nucleotides: TGTGCCGTTGTAACCGGGACGGGCGAGCAGTTCTTC. Its protein is CAVVTGTGEQFF.

This chain's CDR3 is CASSVGATSYNEQFF. CDR3 in DNA: TGTGCCAGCAGCGTAGGGGCCACGTCCTACAATGAGCAGTTCTTC. The V gene is TRBV9, the J gene TRBJ2-1, with D hard to call. The CDR3 length is 15 residues. Germline CDR1 reads SGDLS; CDR2 reads YYNGEE. V lost 0 bases to trimming and J lost 1 base, with 8 bases between them.

This chain joins TRBV7-3 and TRBJ2-2; 8 nucleotides agree with TRBD1. Trimming at V came to 1 base and at J to 7 bases, leaving 8 bases not matched to a gene. Germline CDR1 is SGHTA and CDR2 is FQGTGA. This CDR3 is built from 16 residues. This chain's CDR3 is CASSLIPGGQGGELFF. CDR3 DNA sequence: TGTGCCAGCAGCTTAATTCCAGGGGGCCAGGGCGGGGAGCTGTTTTTT.

V and J are TRBV6-6 and TRBJ2-7; 9 bases align to TRBD2. CDR1 MNHNY and CDR2 SVGAGI come from the germline V gene (reference sequence). The junction had 4 bases not matched to a gene; V was cut back by 2 bases and J by 5 bases. This CDR3 is 14 amino acids long. The CDR3 coding sequence is TGTGCCAGCAGTTACAGGCGGGAGGGCCACGAGCAGTACTTC. Translated, it gives CASSYRREGHEQYF.

In the case of this clone: It may be a read error: a sequence one base away is much more abundant. The gene calls are TRBV7-6 and TRBJ1-2, with 8 bases identical to TRBD1. Per germline, CDR1 SGHVS and CDR2 FNYEAQ. Germline trimming cut 5 bases from V and 6 bases from J; bases unmatched to any gene: 2. The CDR3 is 12 amino acids. The chain's CDR3 is CASSRTGNGYTF. The CDR3 DNA is TGTGCCAGCAGCCGGACAGGGAATGGCTACACCTTC.

The rearrangement links TRBV18 to TRBJ2-1, with 10 bases aligning to TRBD1. The V segment lost 4 bases and the J segment 6 bases; nucleotides outside the gene matches: 3. CDR1 and CDR2 (germline): KGHSH, LQKENI. This CDR3 is 14 amino acids long. This chain's CDR3 is CASSRDRGGNEQFF. The CDR3 DNA reads as TGTGCCAGCTCACGGGACAGGGGTGGCAATGAGCAGTTCTTC. Combining the CDR3 with reference TRBV18 and TRBJ2-1 gives the whole variable domain NAGVMQNPRHLVRRRGQEARLRCSPMKGHSHVYWYRQLPEEGLKFMVYLQKENIIDESGMPKERFSAEFPKEGPSILRIQQVVRGDSAAYFCASSRDRGGNEQFFGPGTRLTVL.

About this clone itself: Given a far larger clone just one base away, this is likely a sequencing read error. The same CDR3 is also encoded by other DNA sequences in this sample. The rearrangement links TRBV2 to TRBJ2-5, with 10 bases aligning to TRBD1. Germline V lookup: CDR1 SNHLY, CDR2 FYNNEI. This CDR3 region has 14 residues. Trimming at V came to 5 bases and at J to 4 bases, leaving 4 bases not matched to a gene. The CDR3 coding sequence is TGTGCCAGCAGTCCAGACAGGGGGCGAGAGACCCAGTACTTC. Protein product: CASSPDRGRETQYF.

This chain joins TRBV6-1 and TRBJ2-7, with TRBD1 as a possible D gene (6 bases). The V end lost 5 bases, the J end lost 2 bases, and 16 bases lay between the germline ends. This CDR3 is 15 amino acids long. CDR1 is MNHNS, CDR2 SASEGT, per germline. CDR3 sequence reads: CASSPDRYITYEQYF. CDR3 nucleotide sequence: TGTGCCAGCAGTCCAGACAGGTATATTACCTACGAGCAGTACTTC.

V gene TRBV27 combines with J gene TRBJ2-7, with 9 bases aligning to TRBD1. Trimming took 5 bases from V and 2 from J; bases not matched to a gene: 10. This CDR3 is built from 16 residues. Looked up from germline, CDR1 is MNHEY and CDR2 is SMNVEV (reference sequence). The CDR3 sequence is CASSPQGTGKTYEQYF. The DNA for the CDR3 is TGTGCCAGCAGTCCCCAGGGGACAGGGAAAACCTACGAGCAGTACTTC.

The rearrangement uses TRBV14 and TRBJ2-5; TRBD1 agrees at 9 bases. The CDR3 is 14 residues long. Germline trimming cut 6 bases from V and 4 bases from J; bases unmatched to any gene: 6. Germline V CDR1 and CDR2: SGHDN, FVKESK. CDR3 in amino acids: CASRPGTGTETQYF. In DNA, the CDR3 is TGTGCCAGCAGACCCGGGACAGGGACAGAGACCCAGTACTTC.

The V gene is TRBV15, the J gene TRBJ2-3; 9 positions match TRBD2. V was pared by 0 bases and J by 14 bases, with 18 bases of the junction left unmatched. Germline CDR1 reads LNHNV; CDR2 reads YYDKDF (reference sequence). The CDR3 length is 17 residues. This chain's CDR3 is CATSRDRGLATLDSPYF. In nucleotides, the CDR3 is TGTGCCACCAGCAGAGATCGGGGACTAGCTACACTAGATAGTCCGTATTTT.

The chain recombines TRBV29-1 with TRBJ2-1, with D perhaps TRBD1 (5 bases). The CDR3 totals 14 residues. The germline V gene has CDR1 SQVTM and CDR2 ANQGSEA. Deletions cut 3 bases from V and 2 bases from J, with 11 bases between. The CDR3 coding sequence is TGCAGCGTTGATTTTCCAGGGACCTACAATGAGCAGTTCTTC. Translated: CSVDFPGTYNEQFF.

The chain recombines TRBV2 with TRBJ2-3; D is uncertain. The ends were cut back, 8 bases at V and 0 bases at J, with 6 bases in the middle. Germline lookup yields CDR1 SNHLY and CDR2 FYNNEI. The CDR3 length is 12 residues. CDR3 protein: CASHDSTDTQYF. DNA for the CDR3: TGTGCCAGCCACGACAGCACAGATACGCAGTATTTT.

The chain carries TRBV6-1 and TRBJ2-3; the D gene could be TRBD1 or TRBD2 (5 bases each). The germline V and J ends were trimmed by 7 bases and 5 bases, with 13 bases remaining between them. The CDR3 consists of 13 residues. Germline V CDR1 and CDR2: MNHNS, SASEGT. CDR3 sequence (DNA): TGTGCCAGCACGAGGGACCGCGTAGATACGCAGTATTTT. Translated: CASTRDRVDTQYF.

In its sample, this clone was seen once. This chain joins TRBV2 and TRBJ2-4; either TRBD1 or TRBD2 may fit D (5 bases each). V shed 3 bases and J shed 9 bases, with 12 bases lying between them. This CDR3 has 13 amino acids. Germline V CDR1 and CDR2: SNHLY, FYNNEI. DNA of the CDR3: TGTGCCAGCAGTGATGACTTTGGGGGCATTCAGTACTTC. It specifies CASSDDFGGIQYF.

With regard to this clone: The same CDR3 can be traced to other DNA sequences in this sample. DNA for the CDR3: TGTGCCAGCAGCTTACCCGCCTACGAGCAGTACTTC. Translating it yields CASSLPAYEQYF. The chain has TRBV7-9 and TRBJ2-7, with D unresolved. The CDR3 is 12 residues long. The ends were cut back, 2 bases at V and 2 bases at J, with 4 bases in the middle. Germline lookup yields CDR1 SEHNR and CDR2 FQNEAQ (reference sequence).